The present T cell receptor beta chain was sequenced within a study of vaccination and CD4 T cells after COVID-19. Across the study: Convalescent patients had positive nasal swab PCR results for SARS-CoV-2. Disease was mild in fewer than 10 and severe in one. The study collected post-vaccine samples a median around 76 days after dose two, with a range of 14 to 241. Overlapping spike peptides served as the stimulus for the cells. These peptides came from SARS-CoV-2 and from the common cold coronaviruses HCoV-NL63, HCoV-OC43 and HCoV-229E.

CD4+ T cells that had been cultured provided DNA sequenced with the Oncomine TCR Beta short-read assay. MiXCR, applied by TCRdb to the PCR reads, yields one record per CDR3 protein. Of 15,000 to 16,000 distinct CDR3 sequences in the sample, less than 80% were seen once. Study results and caveats: Nearly all convalescent vaccine-specific clones, 304 of 307, recognized only SARS-CoV-2 spike.

V trimming: 5 bases; J trimming: 0 bases; junction bases outside the gene matches: 2. The CDR3 sequence is 16 residues long. CDR1 MDHEN and CDR2 SYDVKM come from the germline V gene. Treatment here: roughly nine-day PBMC culture with coronavirus spike peptide pools or control peptides (ViraFEST assay). About this clonotype itself: Its antigen is not identified.

The chain couples TRBV28 to TRBJ2-2; 11 nucleotides agree with TRBD2. The source material was CD4+ T cells from blood, cultured in vitro. This receptor was taken from a human donor who had recovered from COVID-19. The CDR3 DNA is TGTGCCAGCAGTCAGGGACTAGCGGCGAACACCGGGGAGCTGTTTTTT. It specifies CASSQGLAANTGELFF.